This T cell receptor beta chain stems from a study of metastatic and nonmetastatic thyroid tumors. Across the study: It was across blood and tumor or nodule tissue from malignant and benign thyroid patients that repertoires were compared.

With MiXCR, TCRdb called clones anew from the PCR reads. The sample contains 30,000 to 45,000 clones, roughly a quarter of which appear only once. Prior to thyroid surgery, none of the patients had received any treatment. This clone is categorized as medium-sized. Its matching antigen is unknown. Germline V gene sequence: CDR1 MNHNS, CDR2 SASEGT. This CDR3 is built from 14 residues. Trimming cost V 1 base and J 3 bases; bases outside gene matches: 1. Points from the study as a whole: The reported finding was significantly higher TCR beta diversity in malignant thyroid tumors relative to benign nodules, in blood and tumor.

The sequenced material came from blood. The chain links TRBV6-1 to TRBJ1-1; 8 bases map to TRBD1. The clonotype was recovered from a female donor with papillary thyroid cancer or a benign thyroid nodule (not recorded which). Some clones in this sample may be carry-over from other donors' samples. The CDR3 loop reads CASSEDRGDTEAFF. The CDR3 nucleotides read TGTGCCAGCAGTGAAGACAGGGGGGACACTGAAGCTTTCTTT.